The next 22 T cell receptor beta chains were all read from a single sample in a study of blood T cell repertoires in COVID-19. Using immunoSEQ multiplex PCR, the repertoire was profiled, and TCRdb retains in-frame clones only, with some absent. The data show about half a million clones, nearly 90% seen once. The sequenced sample consisted of peripheral blood. The receptor set was obtained from a man younger than 35 with COVID-19, enrolled during active disease.

The rearrangement links TRBV2 to TRBJ2-7; no reliable D call. The V gene lost 2 bases and the J gene lost 2 bases, with 13 bases spanning the gap. This CDR3 is built from 15 residues. Germline-derived CDR1 and CDR2 are SNHLY and FYNNEI. In DNA, the CDR3 is TGTGCCAGCAGTGAAAAAACAGATTTCACCTACGAGCAGTACTTC. Translated, it gives CASSEKTDFTYEQYF.

V usage is TRBV15 and J usage is TRBJ2-5, with 7 positions matching TRBD2. This CDR3 has 18 amino acids. CDR1 LNHNV and CDR2 YYDKDF come from the germline V gene (reference sequence). Trimming cost V 3 bases and J 0 bases; bases outside gene matches: 13. The CDR3 DNA follows: TGTGCCACCAGCAGCGGAGCCCGCGCTAGCGGCTACCAAGAGACCCAGTACTTC. Translated, it gives CATSSGARASGYQETQYF.

Comments on this clone: This same CDR3 is encoded by further DNA sequences in the sample. The chain couples TRBV6-1 to TRBJ1-4, with unresolved D. This CDR3 is 15 amino acids long. The V end lost 0 bases, the J end lost 1 base, and 6 bases lay between the germline ends. The germline V gene has CDR1 MNHNS and CDR2 SASEGT. DNA for the CDR3: TGTGCCAGCAGTGAAGCGGGAGGAACTAATGAAAAACTGTTTTTT. Its translation is CASSEAGGTNEKLFF.

The chain's CDR3 is CASSQEALPSGTVNEQYF. The DNA for the CDR3 is TGTGCCAGCAGCCAAGAGGCCCTTCCTAGCGGGACCGTGAACGAGCAGTACTTC. This sequence joins TRBV3-1 (or the pseudogene TRBV3-2) and TRBJ2-7; 9 bases agree with TRBD2. Germline V lookup: CDR1 LGHDT, CDR2 YNNKEL (reference sequence). The CDR3 length is 18 residues. J gave up 5 bases and V 0 bases, and 14 bases lay outside the gene matches.

The genes are TRBV2 and TRBJ1-2; 7 bases are shared with TRBD1. This CDR3 is built from 16 residues. Trimming at V came to 6 bases and at J to 8 bases, leaving 18 bases not matched to a gene. Germline lookup yields CDR1 SNHLY and CDR2 FYNNEI. CDR3 sequence (DNA): TGTGCCAGCAGACAACAGGGGTCCGGGAGCTATGAAGGCTACACCTTC. It translates to CASRQQGSGSYEGYTF. The whole variable domain, remainder taken from reference TRBV2 and TRBJ1-2, is EPEVTQTPSHQVTQMGQEVILRCVPISNHLYFYWYRQILGQKVEFLVSFYNNEISEKSEIFDDQFSVERPDGSNFTLKIRSTKLEDSAMYFCASRQQGSGSYEGYTFGSGTRLTVV.

This clone has only a few counts. The rearrangement uses TRBV11-2 and TRBJ2-7; D not resolved. The CDR3 length is 15 residues. The V gene's germline CDR1 is SGHAT and CDR2 FQNNGV. V was cut by 2 bases and J by 0 bases, with 11 bases left in between. The DNA of the CDR3 is TGTGCCAGCAGCTTATTAGCTGAGACCTCCTACGAGCAGTACTTC. It specifies CASSLLAETSYEQYF.

The chain uses TRBV9 and TRBJ2-5; D is undetermined. In germline, CDR1 is SGDLS, CDR2 YYNGEE. V dropped 0 bases and J dropped 3 bases, with 9 bases sitting between them. The CDR3 is 14 amino acids. The CDR3 spells CASSVEARKETQYF. CDR3 in DNA: TGTGCCAGCAGCGTAGAAGCTAGAAAAGAGACCCAGTACTTC.

This sequence joins TRBV7-8 and TRBJ1-2; TRBD1 aligns across 8 bases. V shed 5 bases and J 8 bases; nucleotides not matched to a gene: 16. The germline V gene has CDR1 SGHVS and CDR2 FQNEAQ. CDR3 length: 16 amino acids. CDR3 loop: CASSQRWAQGARGYTF. DNA for the CDR3: TGTGCCAGCAGCCAGAGGTGGGCGCAGGGGGCACGGGGCTACACCTTC.

The V gene is TRBV19, the J gene TRBJ2-5; D is possibly TRBD2 (5 bases). In germline, CDR1 is LNHDA, CDR2 SQIVND (reference sequence). The germline V and J ends were trimmed by 3 bases and 4 bases, with 12 bases remaining between them. This CDR3 has 14 residues. The CDR3 reads CASSIRSGGETQYF. The CDR3 coding sequence is TGTGCCAGTAGTATCCGGTCAGGAGGAGAGACCCAGTACTTC. The full variable domain, rest sourced from reference TRBV19 and TRBJ2-5, is DGGITQSPKYLFRKEGQNVTLSCEQNLNHDAMYWYRQDPGQGLRLIYYSQIVNDFQKGDIAEGYSVSREKKESFPLTVTSAQKNPTAFYLCASSIRSGGETQYFGPGTRLLVL.

V gene TRBV27 combines with J gene TRBJ2-6; possible D gene TRBD1, 6 bases. Trimming left V 4 bases short and J 3 bases short, with 10 bases between. CDR1 is MNHEY, CDR2 SMNVEV, per germline (reference sequence). There are 15 residues in the CDR3. The CDR3 loop reads CASSSRGYGANVLTF. The CDR3 DNA reads TGTGCCAGCAGTTCCAGGGGTTATGGGGCCAACGTCCTGACTTTC.

The chain combines TRBV15 with TRBJ1-2, with D perhaps TRBD1 (5 bases). CDR3 length: 17 residues. The V end lost 0 bases, the J end lost 3 bases, and 17 bases lay between the germline ends. Germline V gives CDR1 LNHNV, CDR2 YYDKDF (reference sequence). CDR3 nucleotide sequence: TGTGCCACCAGCAGAGATCGCATCCAGGGCTCCGACTATGGCTACACCTTC. It is translated as CATSRDRIQGSDYGYTF.

The chain links TRBV7-9 to TRBJ2-6, with D possibly being TRBD2 (5 bases). Trimming shortened V by 10 bases and J by 5 bases, and 15 bases separated the two germline ends. Per the germline V gene, CDR1 is SEHNR and CDR2 is FQNEAQ (reference sequence). The length of the CDR3 is 14 residues. The CDR3 nucleotides read TGTGCCACCGACCCGGGGAAGAGGGCCAACGTCCTGACTTTC. This translates into CATDPGKRANVLTF.

This chain joins TRBV27 and TRBJ2-1, with D possibly TRBD2 on 5 matching bases. Trimming removed 5 bases from V and 3 bases from J, with 11 bases in between. The CDR3 totals 14 residues. Germline CDR1 and CDR2: MNHEY and SMNVEV (reference sequence). The CDR3 is CASSSEGHYNEQFF. DNA for the CDR3: TGTGCCAGCAGTAGCGAGGGCCACTACAATGAGCAGTTCTTC.

The CDR3 sequence is CASSVGAESRNEQFF. The CDR3 coding sequence is TGTGCCAGCAGCGTAGGAGCGGAAAGTAGAAATGAGCAGTTCTTC. The chain joins TRBV9 to TRBJ2-1; weak D call: TRBD2 (5 bases). V shed 0 bases and J shed 7 bases, with 14 bases lying between them. The CDR3 extends over 15 amino acids. Germline CDR1 reads SGDLS; CDR2 reads YYNGEE.

This clone was observed a single time. V gene TRBV5-1 combines with J gene TRBJ2-7, with D perhaps matching TRBD1 (5 bases). The CDR3 length is 13 residues. Trimming shortened V by 4 bases and J by 2 bases, and 10 bases separated the two germline ends. CDR1 SGHRS and CDR2 YFSETQ come from the germline V gene. In DNA, the CDR3 is TGCGCCAGCAGCCCCCAGGGCACCTACGAGCAGTACTTC. This encodes CASSPQGTYEQYF. The full variable domain, completed using reference TRBV5-1 and TRBJ2-7, is KAGVTQTPRYLIKTRGQQVTLSCSPISGHRSVSWYQQTPGQGLQFLFEYFSETQRNKGNFPGRFSGRQFSNSRSEMNVSTLELGDSALYLCASSPQGTYEQYFGPGTRLTVT.

The chain joins TRBV19 to TRBJ1-5; tentatively, D is TRBD1 (6 bases). The CDR3 covers 16 residues. The germline V and J ends were trimmed by 2 bases and 4 bases, with 15 bases remaining between them. Germline V gives CDR1 LNHDA, CDR2 SQIVND (reference sequence). The CDR3 is CASSIWGQGVNQPQHF. As DNA, the CDR3 is TGTGCCAGTAGTATATGGGGACAAGGGGTTAATCAGCCCCAGCATTTT.

The CDR3 DNA sequence: TGTGCCAGCAGGCCTCGGGGTAATAGCAATCAGCCCCAGCATTTT. It codes for CASRPRGNSNQPQHF. V gene TRBV7-8 combines with J gene TRBJ1-5; the D is unclear. With 6 bases removed from V and 0 bases from J, the gap between germline ends came to 12 bases. The CDR3 contains 15 residues. Germline V gene data show CDR1 as SGHVS and CDR2 as FQNEAQ.

The J gene is TRBJ1-1, the V gene TRBV2, with 11 nucleotides matching TRBD1. Germline assignment: CDR1 SNHLY and CDR2 FYNNEI. This CDR3 has 14 residues. V lost 5 bases, J lost 5 bases, and 4 bases stayed unmatched. CDR3 loop: CASSTWDRGTEAFF. DNA of the CDR3: TGTGCCAGCAGTACGTGGGACAGGGGGACTGAAGCTTTCTTT.

V usage is TRBV5-1 and J usage is TRBJ2-1; TRBD2 aligns across 9 bases. V gave up 4 bases and J gave up 0 bases; unmatched junction bases: 17. CDR1 and CDR2 (germline): SGHRS, YFSETQ. The CDR3 contains 20 residues. CDR3 in DNA: TGCGCCAGCAGCGGGGGGCCGCCAGCGGGGGGCGGAAGCTCCTACAATGAGCAGTTCTTC. Its protein is CASSGGPPAGGGSSYNEQFF.

This chain links TRBV4-1 with TRBJ2-2; 7 positions agree with TRBD2. The CDR3 loop spans 16 amino acids. CDR1 is MGHRA and CDR2 is YSYEKL in the germline V gene. V was pared by 1 base and J by 3 bases, with 5 bases of the junction left unmatched. CDR3 bases: TGCGCCAGCAGCCAAGTGTCTAGCGGAGACACCGGGGAGCTGTTTTTT. Translated, it gives CASSQVSSGDTGELFF.

V usage is TRBV11-2 and J usage is TRBJ2-1; TRBD2 agrees at 7 bases. Losses at the gene ends were 4 bases for V and 0 bases for J; bases not matched to a gene: 3. The CDR3 spans 15 residues. Germline CDR1 and CDR2: SGHAT and FQNNGV. CDR3 in DNA: TGTGCCAGCAGCTCCCGGACTAGCTCCTACAATGAGCAGTTCTTC. This encodes CASSSRTSSYNEQFF.

The chain has TRBV5-4 and TRBJ2-7; D remains ambiguous. The CDR3 sequence is 13 residues long. Germline V CDR1 and CDR2: SGHNT, YYREEE (reference sequence). Between the trimmed V and J ends, which lost 1 base and 6 bases, there was a span of 11 bases. The CDR3 loop is CASSLYPNGEQYF. The DNA for the CDR3 is TGTGCCAGCAGCTTGTACCCAAACGGCGAGCAGTACTTC.